These 14 T cell receptor delta chains share one sample of origin, sequenced in a study of gamma delta lymphoproliferative disorders and STAT genes. Genomic DNA from isolated PBMCs served as the sequencing template. TCRdb processed the multiplex PCR reads again with the CATT caller. The table has under 5,000 delta-chain clones, roughly 1% seen once; the top ten hold roughly 21%. Sequencing was carried out using blood. These receptor sequences come from a human donor in good health.

The chain recombines TRDV2 with TRDJ1; 11 bases align to TRDD3. CDR3 size: 15 residues. Looked up from germline, CDR1 is GEAIGNYY and CDR2 is EKD. The ends lost 2 bases at V and 0 bases at J; junction bases unmatched: 1. The CDR3 here is CACDMGDTYTDKLIF. The CDR3 DNA follows: TGTGCCTGTGACATGGGGGATACGTACACCGATAAACTCATCTTT.

This clone was seen more than once but under ten times. This DNA's translation and the protein TCRdb lists, from a much larger clone, do not match at residue 5, likely due to a read error; the protein shown is translated from the DNA. The chain recombines TRDV2 with TRDJ1; 8 bases are shared with TRDD3. CDR1 and CDR2 from the germline V gene are GEAIGNYY and EKD. The J segment lost 3 bases and the V segment lost 2 bases, leaving 13 bases of the junction unmatched. The CDR3 has 17 amino acids. In nucleotides, the CDR3 is TGTGCCTGTGACATCGTGGGGGATGGACGGCTGGCCGATAAACTCATCTTT. Encoded protein: CACDIVGDGRLADKLIF.

This clone was picked up a small number of times. It differs at one base from a far larger clone, so likely a read error. This chain joins TRDV1 and TRDJ1; 9 nucleotides match TRDD2. CDR1 is TSWWSYY and CDR2 is QGS in the germline V gene. The CDR3 runs to 24 residues. The junction had 31 bases not matched to a gene; V was cut back by 5 bases and J by 0 bases. The CDR3 nucleotides read TGTGCTCTTGGGCCCCTACTGGCCTTCCTACCACCACGCACTCTCGGGCCCCACACCGATAAACTCATCTTT. Residues: CALGPLLAFLPPRTLGPHTDKLIF.

This clone has just a few counts. A far larger clone is a single base away, which makes a read error likely. This sequence joins TRDV2 and TRDJ3; tentative D call: TRDD3 (6 bases). In germline, CDR1 is GEAIGNYY, CDR2 EKD. The CDR3 is 20 amino acids. The CDR3 nucleotides are TGTGCCTGTGGCACCAGCTGGGGTAATCCTAGCTCCTGGGACACCCGACAGATGTTTTTC. This sequence encodes CACGTSWGNPSSWDTRQMFF.

This clone was seen a few times. Given a far larger clone just one base away, this is likely a sequencing read error. The same CDR3 also results from other DNA sequences found in this sample. The genes are TRDV3 and TRDJ1, with TRDD3 identical over 11 bases. Germline-derived CDR1 and CDR2 are TVYSNPD and GDNSRS (reference sequence). This CDR3 has 18 residues. This CDR3 is CASVPLRLGDTFTDKLIF. The CDR3 DNA reads TGCGCCTCGGTCCCCCTTAGGCTGGGGGATACCTTCACCGATAAACTCATCTTT.

By its share, this clone is medium-sized. This sample also contains other DNA sequences that code for the same CDR3. The V gene is TRDV2, the J gene TRDJ3, with 9 bases identical to TRDD3. Germline CDR1 and CDR2: GEAIGNYY and EKD. V shed 3 bases, J shed 2 bases, and the junction held 19 bases outside the gene matches. There are 22 residues in the CDR3. The CDR3 DNA reads as TGTGCCTGTGACCCGATTATCGTCGCTGGGGGATTGACTGCCTGGGACACCCGACAGATGTTTTTC. It codes for CACDPIIVAGGLTAWDTRQMFF.

This clone was seen a few times. This likely stems from a read error, as it lies one base from a far larger clone. The same CDR3 can be traced to other DNA sequences in this sample. The V call is TRDV1, the J call TRDJ1; either TRDD2 or TRDD3 may fit D (6 bases each). The CDR3 is 19 amino acids. The V gene lost 0 bases and the J gene lost 4 bases, with 24 bases spanning the gap. Germline V lookup: CDR1 TSWWSYY, CDR2 QGS. The CDR3, as DNA: TGTGCTCTTGGGGAACTGTCCTACCCTGGAGGATACTTTGGCGATAAACTCATCTTT. Amino acid sequence: CALGELSYPGGYFGDKLIF.

This clone rates as large. Other DNA variants within this sample encode the same CDR3. This chain connects TRDV2 to TRDJ1; 8 bases line up with TRDD3. V lost 3 bases to trimming and J lost 0 bases; unmatched junction nucleotides: 11. Looked up from germline, CDR1 is GEAIGNYY and CDR2 is EKD. CDR3 length: 17 amino acids. The chain's CDR3 is CACDPLLDGGYTDKLIF. In DNA form, the CDR3 reads TGTGCCTGTGACCCCCTCCTAGATGGGGGATACACCGATAAACTCATCTTT.

Concerning this clone itself: A far larger clone is one nucleotide away, so this likely arose from a read error. In the same sample, other DNA sequences code for this CDR3. The genes are TRAV23/DV6 and TRDJ1; TRDD3 is a possible D gene (6 bases). From germline, CDR1 is NTAFDY and CDR2 IRPDVSE (reference sequence). V was cut by 0 bases and J by 6 bases, with 24 bases left in between. The CDR3 is 17 residues long. As DNA, the CDR3 is TGTGCAGCAAGCATGTGGGTTGGGGGGTACTATCGCCATAAACTCATCTTT. This codes for CAASMWVGGYYRHKLIF.

Points on this clone: Only one base separates this from a far larger clonotype, so it likely reflects a read error. This same CDR3 is encoded by further DNA sequences in the sample. The rearrangement uses TRDV2 and TRDJ1; D gene ambiguous. Germline V lookup: CDR1 GEAIGNYY, CDR2 EKD. V was cut by 1 base and J by 2 bases, with 7 bases left in between. This CDR3 spans 13 amino acids. CDR3 coding DNA: TGTGCCTGTGACACAATTGGGACCGATAAACTCATCTTT. Protein: CACDTIGTDKLIF.

This clone turned up a few times. This sequence is one base from a far larger clone and is likely a read error. This sample includes further DNA sequences coding for the same CDR3. The chain recombines TRDV1 with TRDJ1; the D gene is possibly TRDD3 (5 bases). The length of the CDR3 is 18 residues. Germline loops: CDR1 TSWWSYY, CDR2 QGS. The V end lost 1 base, the J end lost 5 bases, and 23 bases lay between the germline ends. CDR3 nucleotide sequence: TGTGCTCTTGGGGAACGGGAGTATGCGGTCCTGGGACCGGATAAACTCATCTTT. This sequence encodes CALGEREYAVLGPDKLIF.

Turning to this clone: A read error is the likely source, as a far larger clone sits one nucleotide away. The identical CDR3 is also encoded by other nucleotide sequences in the sample. The chain couples TRDV2 to TRDJ1; the match to TRDD2 covers 8 bases. Germline CDR1 GEAIGNYY, CDR2 EKD. The CDR3 runs 19 residues. The CDR3 nucleotides read TGTGCTTGTGACACGATAACTTCCTACGGGGGGAGGTACACCGATAAACTCATCTTT. Protein sequence: CACDTITSYGGRYTDKLIF.

The CDR3 is CACDNVLGDLYTDKLIF. The CDR3 nucleotides are TGTGCCTGTGACAATGTACTGGGGGACCTGTACACCGATAAACTCATCTTT. The chain employs TRDV2 and TRDJ1, with 9 positions matching TRDD3. The CDR3 runs 17 residues. Per the germline V gene, CDR1 is GEAIGNYY and CDR2 is EKD. V was pared by 2 bases and J by 0 bases, with 9 bases of the junction left unmatched.

This clone has a handful of counts. The TCRdb record carries a much larger clone's protein, which differs from this DNA's translation at residue 7; a read error is the likely cause, and the protein listed here is the DNA translation. The chain couples TRDV2 to TRDJ1; 10 bases agree with TRDD3. The CDR3 is 18 amino acids. The germline gives CDR1 GEAIGNYY, CDR2 EKD. V lost 1 base, J lost 0 bases, and 10 bases stayed unmatched. This chain's CDR3 is CACDTVPGGGYDTDKLIF. The CDR3 DNA is TGTGCCTGTGACACGGTCCCGGGGGGGGGATACGACACCGATAAACTCATCTTT.